This T cell receptor (beta chain) comes out of a study of blood T cell repertoires in COVID-19. Study overall: Material from acute and convalescent COVID-19 was sourced from the United States, Italy and Spain.

CDR1 is LNHDA and CDR2 is SQIVND in the germline V gene (reference sequence). V shed 7 bases, J shed 11 bases, and the junction held 13 bases outside the gene matches. CDR3 length: 14 amino acids. This table comes from immunoSEQ multiplex PCR, and its TCRdb copy is limited to in-frame clones, with some not included. The table lists under 250,000 clones, just under 90% of them singletons. The sample comprised PBMCs or T cells enriched from blood (not recorded which). The receptor's source is a young woman with acute COVID-19. The chain uses TRBV19 and TRBJ1-1, with 10 bases fitting TRBD1. The CDR3 bases are TGTGCCAGTATCAAAGGGGGACAGGGGAGTTCGGCTTTCTTT. This codes for CASIKGGQGSSAFF.